This T cell receptor (beta chain) was identified in a study of blood T cell repertoires in COVID-19. The wider study: T cells, B-cell-depleted T cells, or PBMCs provided the cDNA or gDNA that served as material.

This clone was seen only a few times. CDR1 is SNHLY, CDR2 FYNNEI, per germline. V was pared by 6 bases and J by 4 bases, with 12 bases between. This CDR3 is built from 13 residues. In the original processing: Using reference gene primer amplification, nucleated cell counts were estimated. The table came from immunoSEQ multiplex PCR; TCRdb's copy has only in-frame clones and leaves some out. V, J and clone size are those of that table, while D and trimming were read from the DNA. The sample lists 250,000 to 400,000 clones; 85% were seen once. This chain joins TRBV2 and TRBJ1-1; D is undetermined. Source material: PBMCs or T cells enriched from blood (not recorded which). The source is a woman aged 25 to 39 who had been exposed to COVID-19. This CDR3 reads CASSEDWGTEAFF. The CDR3, as DNA: TGTGCCAGCAGCGAGGACTGGGGCACTGAAGCTTTCTTT. Drawing the rest from reference TRBV2 and TRBJ1-1, the complete variable domain is EPEVTQTPSHQVTQMGQEVILRCVPISNHLYFYWYRQILGQKVEFLVSFYNNEISEKSEIFDDQFSVERPDGSNFTLKIRSTKLEDSAMYFCASSEDWGTEAFFGQGTRLTVV.